These T cell receptor beta chains were read from a single sample in a study of long-term antiretroviral therapy in people with HIV. Clones were read by immunoSEQ multiplex PCR, and TCRdb kept only the in-frame ones, dropping some. Here the sample spans 23,000 or so clones, about nine tenths being singletons. This material consisted of unsorted PBMCs, taken 0.2 years before starting antiretroviral therapy. All receptors derive from a man younger than 35 with HIV. CDR3s include the opening cysteine and the closing phenylalanine or tryptophan. D genes are given only for firm matches. Clone size is given for some rows only: seen once, a few or many times, or a class if the clone is expanded.

. | . | TRBJ2-7 | TRBV9 | TGTGCCAGCAGCGTCTTCCCCGGGGAAACCTACGAGCAGTACTTC | CASSVFPGETYEQYF
. | . | TRBJ2-7 | TRBV27 | TGTGCCAGCAGTTTGCGGACAAAGAACTACGAGCAGTACTTC | CASSLRTKNYEQYF
. | few | TRBJ1-5 | TRBV19 | TGTGCCAGTAGTATTGGGGGAACCCAGCATTTT | CASSIGGTQHF
. | few | TRBJ2-5 | TRBV7-7 | TGTGCTAGCAGCTTAGCTAAACGGGAGACCCAGTACTTC | CASSLAKRETQYF
. | . | TRBJ1-4 | TRBV18 | TGTGCCAGCTCATTCCTGGGGGATCCTAATGAAAAACTGTTTTTT | CASSFLGDPNEKLFF
. | . | TRBJ1-4 | TRBV18 | TGTGCCAGCTCACCACCGGATACGGCAATGAGCCATGAAAAACTGTTTTTT | CASSPPDTAMSHEKLFF
TRBD1 | . | TRBJ1-1 | TRBV14 | TGTGCCAGCAGCCGACAGGGGGCGCCCACTGAAGCTTTCTTT | CASSRQGAPTEAFF
. | . | TRBJ2-3 | TRBV7-6 | TGTGCCAGCAGCCTTGCTATAGAACCGAGGACAGATACGCAGTATTTT | CASSLAIEPRTDTQYF
. | . | TRBJ2-1 | TRBV18 | TGTGCCAGCTCACCATCCGGAAATGAGCAGTTCTTC | CASSPSGNEQFF
. | . | TRBJ1-2 | TRBV30 | TGTGCCTGGAGTCCACAAACCCCTTCAACGCGGCATGGCTACACCTTC | CAWSPQTPSTRHGYTF
. | . | TRBJ2-7 | TRBV6-1 | TGTGCCAGCAGTCTGGGCCGCTCCTACGAGCAGTACTTC | CASSLGRSYEQYF
. | . | TRBJ2-1 | TRBV11-2 | TGTGCCAGCAGCTCTGGGCAGGGAAGGAACAATGAGCAGTTCTTC | CASSSGQGRNNEQFF
. | . | TRBJ1-3 | TRBV5-1 | TGCGCCAGCACCGAGGGGGGCTCTGGAAACACCATATATTTT | CASTEGGSGNTIYF
TRBD1 | . | TRBJ1-4 | TRBV5-4 | TGTGCCAGCAGCTTGGAAGTCGGGACAGGCGGTGAAAAACTGTTTTTT | CASSLEVGTGGEKLFF
TRBD1 | . | TRBJ1-3 | TRBV4-2 | TGTGCCAGCAGCCAAGGCTCCGGGACAGGGGACGGAAACACCATATATTTT | CASSQGSGTGDGNTIYF
TRBD2 | . | TRBJ2-3 | TRBV4-1 | TGCGCCAGCACTACAACGGCGGGAGTCACAGATACGCAGTATTTT | CASTTTAGVTDTQYF
TRBD1 | . | TRBJ1-4 | TRBV30 | TGTGCCTGGCGTTGGGGGAGGGGGCAAAGAACTAATGAAAAACTGTTTTTT | CAWRWGRGQRTNEKLFF
. | . | TRBJ2-5 | TRBV7-6 | TGTGCCAGCAGCTTACCCCGGGACTCCCAGTACTTC | CASSLPRDSQYF
TRBD1 | . | TRBJ1-4 | TRBV11-2 | TGTGCCAGCAGCCCGGCCCCGGGACAGGGGTCGTTTAATGAAAAACTGTTTTTT | CASSPAPGQGSFNEKLFF
. | . | TRBJ1-5 | TRBV4-2 | TGTGCCAGCAGCCAAGATCCGGGGTATACCGGGCAGCCCCAGCATTTT | CASSQDPGYTGQPQHF
. | . | TRBJ2-7 | TRBV5-4 | TGTGCCAGCAGCTTGGGAAGTAACGAGCAGTACTTC | CASSLGSNEQYF
. | . | TRBJ2-5 | TRBV9 | TGTGCCAGCAGCGTAGCTACGAGAGTATGGGAGACCCAGTACTTC | CASSVATRVWETQYF
. | . | TRBJ2-5 | TRBV7-6 | TGTGCCAGCAGCTTAGGTCCAGAAGAGACCCAGTACTTC | CASSLGPEETQYF
. | . | TRBJ1-3 | TRBV6-1 | TGTGCCAGCAGTGACAGGATAATAAGCTCTGGAAACACCATATATTTT | CASSDRIISSGNTIYF
. | . | TRBJ2-3 | TRBV7-2 | TGTGCCAGCAGCCCCGGGCCGGGATCCACAGATACGCAGTATTTT | CASSPGPGSTDTQYF
. | . | TRBJ2-4 | TRBV10-3 | TGTGCCATCAGTGATGGTCTAGCGAGAAACATTCAGTACTTC | CAISDGLARNIQYF
. | . | TRBJ2-5 | TRBV25-1 | TGTGCCAGCAGTGTCCTTGCGGAGACCCAGTACTTC | CASSVLAETQYF
. | . | TRBJ2-3 | TRBV5-1 | TGCGCCAGCAGCTTGAGAGGGGTTGGCACAGATACGCAGTATTTT | CASSLRGVGTDTQYF
. | . | TRBJ1-2 | TRBV6-5 | TGTGCCAGCACTCGAAATGGGGCCGGCTATGGCTACACCTTC | CASTRNGAGYGYTF
TRBD1 | . | TRBJ1-5 | TRBV7-8 | TGTGCCAGCAGCTTCCTGGACAGGGATGGCAATCAGCCCCAGCATTTT | CASSFLDRDGNQPQHF
. | . | TRBJ2-3 | TRBV5-1 | TGCGCCAGCTGTACCAACACAGATACGCAGTATTTT | CASCTNTDTQYF
TRBD1 | . | TRBJ2-7 | TRBV7-8 | TGTGCCAGCAGCTTAGCTTCGACAGGGTCCCTGGTCGAGCAGTACTTC | CASSLASTGSLVEQYF
. | . | TRBJ1-1 | TRBV27 | TGTGCCAGCAGTTTGACGTGGAGGAACACTGAAGCTTTCTTT | CASSLTWRNTEAFF
. | . | TRBJ1-3 | TRBV5-3 | TGTGCCAGAAGCTTTCCCGGCTCTGGAAACACCATATATTTT | CARSFPGSGNTIYF
. | . | TRBJ2-7 | TRBV5-1 | TGCGCCAGCAGCCTCGAGACAGTCTCCTACGAGCAGTACTTC | CASSLETVSYEQYF
. | . | TRBJ2-5 | TRBV7-2 | TGTGCCAGCAGCTTAGCCCTCCCAGAGACCCAGTACTTC | CASSLALPETQYF
. | . | TRBJ2-2 | TRBV5-1 | TGCGCCAGCAGCTTAGCGAGAACCGGGGAGCTGTTTTTT | CASSLARTGELFF
. | . | TRBJ2-7 | TRBV6-6 | TGTGCCAGCAGCCTGTCGCAGAACTACGAGCAGTACTTC | CASSLSQNYEQYF
. | . | TRBJ1-5 | TRBV7-2 | TGTGCCAGCAGCTTAGCGGTAACCTATAGCAATCAGCCCCAGCATTTT | CASSLAVTYSNQPQHF
. | . | TRBJ1-1 | TRBV9 | TGTGCCAGCAGCGCCGGGGGGGGCCATGAAGCTTTCTTT | CASSAGGGHEAFF
TRBD1 | once | TRBJ1-1 | TRBV9 | TGTGCCAGCAGCCCGCGACAGGGGATGAACACTGAAGCTTTCTTT | CASSPRQGMNTEAFF
TRBD2 | . | TRBJ2-7 | TRBV6-1 | TGTGCCAGCAGTACCTGGGTAGCGGGGGGCTACGAGCAGTACTTC | CASSTWVAGGYEQYF
. | . | TRBJ1-2 | TRBV19 | TGTGCCAGTAGTATTTGGGGCCATGGCTACACCTTC | CASSIWGHGYTF
TRBD1 | few | TRBJ1-1 | TRBV25-1 | TGTGCCAGCAGTGCACAGACCGGGACAGGGGACAACACTGAAGCTTTCTTT | CASSAQTGTGDNTEAFF
. | few | TRBJ2-1 | TRBV5-5 | TGTGCCAGCAGCTTGGTCCCCACAGGGTTTGGTAATGAGCAGTTCTTC | CASSLVPTGFGNEQFF
. | . | TRBJ1-1 | TRBV9 | TGTGCCAGCAGCGTAGGAGGAGAAACGAACACTGAAGCTTTCTTT | CASSVGGETNTEAFF
. | . | TRBJ2-7 | TRBV11-2 | TGTGCCAGCAGCTTAGGGCCTTGGCAAGGCTACGAGCAGTACTTC | CASSLGPWQGYEQYF
. | . | TRBJ2-2 | TRBV18 | TGTGCCAGCTCACCGGACCCGGTTCTAAACACCGGGGAGCTGTTTTTT | CASSPDPVLNTGELFF
TRBD1 | . | TRBJ2-7 | TRBV7-6 | TGTGCCAGCAGCCGCCAGGGGGCCTACGAGCAGTACTTC | CASSRQGAYEQYF
TRBD1 | . | TRBJ1-2 | TRBV7-2 | TGTGCCAGCAGCTCGGACAGGGTGGACTATGGCTACACCTTC | CASSSDRVDYGYTF
. | . | TRBJ2-1 | TRBV10-3 | TGTGCCACGAACGGGGGTAATGAGCAGTTCTTC | CATNGGNEQFF
TRBD2 | medium-sized | TRBJ2-5 | TRBV2 | TGTGCCAGCAGTGAGGGAGCGGGGGGAGGGGAGACCCAGTACTTC | CASSEGAGGGETQYF
TRBD1 | . | TRBJ2-1 | TRBV7-9 | TGTGCCAGCAGCCGCCGCTCGGTAGGGGGCGAAGGGCAGTTCTTC | CASSRRSVGGEGQFF
. | few | TRBJ1-1 | TRBV5-8 | TGTGCCAGCAGCTATGGGATTACGAACACTGAAGCTTTCTTT | CASSYGITNTEAFF
TRBD1 | once | TRBJ2-1 | TRBV6-9 | TGTGCCAGCAGCTCGGACAGGGGGCTCTACAATGAGCAGTTCTTC | CASSSDRGLYNEQFF